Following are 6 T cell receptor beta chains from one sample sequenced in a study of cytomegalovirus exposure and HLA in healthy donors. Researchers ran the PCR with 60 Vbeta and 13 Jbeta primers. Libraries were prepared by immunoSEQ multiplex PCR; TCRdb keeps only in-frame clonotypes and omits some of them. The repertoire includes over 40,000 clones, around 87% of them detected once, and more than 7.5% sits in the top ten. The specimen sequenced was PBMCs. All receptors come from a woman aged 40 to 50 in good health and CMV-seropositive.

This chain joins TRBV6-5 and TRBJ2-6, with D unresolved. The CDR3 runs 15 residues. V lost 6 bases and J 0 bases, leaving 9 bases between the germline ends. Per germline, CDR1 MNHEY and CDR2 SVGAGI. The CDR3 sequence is CASSYDFSGANVLTF. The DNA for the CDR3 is TGTGCCAGCAGCTATGATTTCTCTGGGGCCAACGTCCTGACTTTC.

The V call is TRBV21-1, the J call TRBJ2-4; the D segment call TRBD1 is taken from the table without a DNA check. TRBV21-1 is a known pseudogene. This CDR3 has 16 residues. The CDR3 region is CASSKEGHLAKNIQYF. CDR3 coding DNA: TGTGCCAGCAGCAAAGAAGGACACCTAGCCAAAAACATTCAGTACTTC.

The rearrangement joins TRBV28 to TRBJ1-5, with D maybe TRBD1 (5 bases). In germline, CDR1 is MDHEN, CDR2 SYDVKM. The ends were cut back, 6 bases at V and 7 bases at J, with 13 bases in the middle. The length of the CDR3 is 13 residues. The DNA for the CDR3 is TGTGCCAGCAGCCTCCCCGGGGGACAGCCCCAGCATTTT. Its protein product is CASSLPGGQPQHF.

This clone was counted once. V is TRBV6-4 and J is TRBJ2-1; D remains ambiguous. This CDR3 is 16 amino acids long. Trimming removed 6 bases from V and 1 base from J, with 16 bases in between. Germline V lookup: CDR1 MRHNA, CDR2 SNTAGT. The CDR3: CASSPLGSRSYNEQFF. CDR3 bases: TGTGCCAGCAGCCCCCTAGGTAGTCGATCCTACAATGAGCAGTTCTTC.

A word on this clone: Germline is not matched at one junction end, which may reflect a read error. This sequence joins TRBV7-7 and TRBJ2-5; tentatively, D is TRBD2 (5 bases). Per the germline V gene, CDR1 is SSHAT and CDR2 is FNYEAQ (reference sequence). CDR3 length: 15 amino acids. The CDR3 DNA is TGTGCCAGCAGCTCACAACCCGGGAACCAAGGGACCCAGTACTTC. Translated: CASSSQPGNQGTQYF.

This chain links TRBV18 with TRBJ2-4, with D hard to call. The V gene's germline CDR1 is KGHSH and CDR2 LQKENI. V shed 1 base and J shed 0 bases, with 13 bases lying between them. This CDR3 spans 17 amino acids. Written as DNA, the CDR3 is TGTGCCAGCTCACCACGGAGCGAAGGTCTAGCCAAAAACATTCAGTACTTC. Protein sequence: CASSPRSEGLAKNIQYF.